This T cell receptor beta chain emerged from a study of yellow fever vaccine responses in identical twins. Study results and caveats: In identical twins, vaccine T cell responses appeared partly shared and partly individual.

In TCRdb, the RT-PCR reads were re-called with MiXCR into one record per CDR3 protein. The sample lists some 3,900 distinct CDR3 sequences, 73% occurring once. V was clipped by 10 bases and J by 0 bases; unmatched bases: 16. Per the germline V gene, CDR1 is ENHRY and CDR2 is SYGVKD. CDR3 length: 18 amino acids. Regarding this clonotype: The antigen remains undetermined.

This sample comprised T cells from blood (PBMCs), unsorted or a sorted subset (not recorded which), obtained before or after yellow fever vaccination (not recorded which). This receptor was taken from a woman aged 18 to 35 who received the yellow fever vaccine. This chain uses TRBV10-3 with TRBJ2-1; 9 bases align to TRBD1. Here the CDR3 DNA reads TGTGCCACCAGGACAGGGGATGGAGTAGGGTCCTCCTACAATGAGCAGTTCTTC. Amino acid sequence: CATRTGDGVGSSYNEQFF.